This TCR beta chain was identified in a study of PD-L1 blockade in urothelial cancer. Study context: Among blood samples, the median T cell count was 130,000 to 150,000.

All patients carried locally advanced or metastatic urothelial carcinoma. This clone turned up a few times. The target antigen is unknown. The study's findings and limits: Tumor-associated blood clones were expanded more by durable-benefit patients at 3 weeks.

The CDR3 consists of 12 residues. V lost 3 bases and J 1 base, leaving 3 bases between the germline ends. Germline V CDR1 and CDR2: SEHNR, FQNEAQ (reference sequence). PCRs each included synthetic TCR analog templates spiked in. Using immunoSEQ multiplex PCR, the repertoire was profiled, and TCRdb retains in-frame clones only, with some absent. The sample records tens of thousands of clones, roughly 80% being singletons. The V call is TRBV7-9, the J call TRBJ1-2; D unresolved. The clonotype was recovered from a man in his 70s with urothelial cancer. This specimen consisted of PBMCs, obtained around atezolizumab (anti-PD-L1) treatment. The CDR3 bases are TGTGCCAGCAGCTTCAGTAACTATGGCTACACCTTC. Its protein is CASSFSNYGYTF.